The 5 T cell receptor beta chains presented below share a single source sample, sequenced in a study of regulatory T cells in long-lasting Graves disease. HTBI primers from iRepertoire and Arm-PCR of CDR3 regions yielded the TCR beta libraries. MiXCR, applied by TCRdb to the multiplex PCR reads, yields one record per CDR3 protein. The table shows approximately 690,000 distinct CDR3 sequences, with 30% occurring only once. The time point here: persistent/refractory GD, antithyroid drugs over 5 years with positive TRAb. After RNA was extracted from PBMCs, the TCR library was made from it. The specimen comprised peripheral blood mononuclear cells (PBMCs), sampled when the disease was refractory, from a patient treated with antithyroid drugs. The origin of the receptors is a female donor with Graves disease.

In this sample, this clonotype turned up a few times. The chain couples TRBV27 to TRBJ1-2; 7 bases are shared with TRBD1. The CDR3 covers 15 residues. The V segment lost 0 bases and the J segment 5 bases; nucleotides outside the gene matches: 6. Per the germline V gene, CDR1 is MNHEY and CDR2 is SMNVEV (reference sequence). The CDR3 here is CASSLSGDSLYGYTF. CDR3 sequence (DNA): TGTGCCAGCAGTTTATCGGGGGACAGTCTTTATGGCTACACCTTC.

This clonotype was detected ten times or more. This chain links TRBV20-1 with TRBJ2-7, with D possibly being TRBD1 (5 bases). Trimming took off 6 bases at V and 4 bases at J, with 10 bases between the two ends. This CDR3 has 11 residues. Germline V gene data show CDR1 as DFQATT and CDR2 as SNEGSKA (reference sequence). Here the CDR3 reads CSAVTGYEQYF. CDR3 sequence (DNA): TGCAGTGCCGTAACAGGTTACGAGCAGTACTTC.

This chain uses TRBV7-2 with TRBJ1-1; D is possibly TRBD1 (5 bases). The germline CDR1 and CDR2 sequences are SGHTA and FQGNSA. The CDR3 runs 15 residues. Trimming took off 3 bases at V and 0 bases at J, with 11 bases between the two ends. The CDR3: CASSLVGPLNTEAFF. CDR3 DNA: TGTGCCAGCAGCTTGGTGGGACCCCTGAACACTGAAGCTTTCTTT.

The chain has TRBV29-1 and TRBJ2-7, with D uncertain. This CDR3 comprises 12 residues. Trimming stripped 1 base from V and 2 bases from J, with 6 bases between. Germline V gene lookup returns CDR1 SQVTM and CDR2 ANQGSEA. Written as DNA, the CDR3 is TGCAGCGTTGAAGCAAAGACCTACGAGCAGTACTTC. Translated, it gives CSVEAKTYEQYF.

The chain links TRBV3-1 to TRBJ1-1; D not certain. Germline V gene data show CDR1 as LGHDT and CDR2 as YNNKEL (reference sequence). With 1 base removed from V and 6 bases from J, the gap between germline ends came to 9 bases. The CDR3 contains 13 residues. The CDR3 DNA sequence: TGTGCCAGCAGCCAAGGCTCCCCTCCTGAAGCTTTCTTT. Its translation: CASSQGSPPEAFF.